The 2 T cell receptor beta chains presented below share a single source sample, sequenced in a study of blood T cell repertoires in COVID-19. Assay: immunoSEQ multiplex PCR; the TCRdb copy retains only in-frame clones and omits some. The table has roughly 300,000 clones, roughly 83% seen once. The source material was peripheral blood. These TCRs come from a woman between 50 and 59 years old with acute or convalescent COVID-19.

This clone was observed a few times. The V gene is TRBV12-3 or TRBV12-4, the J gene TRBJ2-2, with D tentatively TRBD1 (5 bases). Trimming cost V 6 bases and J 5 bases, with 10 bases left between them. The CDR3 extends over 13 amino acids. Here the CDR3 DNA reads TGTGCCAGCAGCTTCAGGGTTACCGGGGAGCTGTTTTTT. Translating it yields CASSFRVTGELFF.

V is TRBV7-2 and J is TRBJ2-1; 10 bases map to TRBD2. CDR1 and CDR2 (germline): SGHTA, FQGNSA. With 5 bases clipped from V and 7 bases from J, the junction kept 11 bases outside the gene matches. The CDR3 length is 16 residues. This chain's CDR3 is CASSPPSGRAGNEQFF. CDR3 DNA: TGTGCCAGCAGCCCGCCGAGCGGGAGGGCCGGAAATGAGCAGTTCTTC.